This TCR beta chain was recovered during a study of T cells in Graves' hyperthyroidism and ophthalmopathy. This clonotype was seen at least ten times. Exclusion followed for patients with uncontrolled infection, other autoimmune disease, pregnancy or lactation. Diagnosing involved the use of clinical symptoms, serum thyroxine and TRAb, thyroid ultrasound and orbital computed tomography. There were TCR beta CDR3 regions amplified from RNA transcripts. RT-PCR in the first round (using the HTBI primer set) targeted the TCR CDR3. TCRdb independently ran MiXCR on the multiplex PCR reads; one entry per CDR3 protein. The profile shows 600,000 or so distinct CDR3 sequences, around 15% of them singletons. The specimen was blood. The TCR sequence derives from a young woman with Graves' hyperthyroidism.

The CDR3 protein is CASSSADRLGETQYF. Here the CDR3 DNA reads TGTGCCAGCAGCTCCGCGGATCGATTGGGCGAGACCCAGTACTTC. This rearrangement joins TRBV11-2 to TRBJ2-5, with D uncertain. Trimming took off 4 bases at V and 5 bases at J, with 17 bases between the two ends. Per germline, CDR1 SGHAT and CDR2 FQNNGV. The CDR3 extends over 15 amino acids.